Below are 24 T cell receptor beta chains sequenced from a single sample in a study of T cell changes during pregnancy in multiple sclerosis. The method was immunoSEQ multiplex PCR; TCRdb's version includes in-frame clones alone and lacks a portion of them. Of 40,000 to 55,000 clones listed, around 93% are singletons. The source was CD4+ T cells from peripheral blood mononuclear cells, collected in the third trimester of pregnancy. Every receptor here comes from a female donor with multiple sclerosis, enrolled in a pregnancy study.

The chain combines TRBV7-9 with TRBJ2-1; 8 bases map to TRBD2. Losses at the gene ends were 6 bases for V and 0 bases for J; bases not matched to a gene: 7. Germline V gene sequence: CDR1 SEHNR, CDR2 FQNEAQ (reference sequence). This CDR3 contains 16 residues. CDR3: CASSRLASSSYNEQFF. CDR3 sequence (DNA): TGTGCCAGCAGTCGACTAGCGTCCAGCTCCTACAATGAGCAGTTCTTC.

The CDR3: CSVVEGTGGVDGYTF. CDR3 sequence (DNA): TGCAGCGTTGTCGAGGGGACAGGGGGAGTGGATGGCTACACCTTC. This rearrangement joins TRBV29-1 to TRBJ1-2; 11 nucleotides line up with TRBD1. V dropped 4 bases and J dropped 6; count of bases not matched to a gene: 10. Germline V CDR1 and CDR2: SQVTM, ANQGSEA. The CDR3 loop spans 15 amino acids.

This clone was seen a single time. This chain connects TRBV19 to TRBJ2-1; perhaps TRBD1 as D (6 bases). V was trimmed by 3 bases and J by 5 bases, leaving 26 bases between them. The CDR3 runs to 19 residues. The V gene's germline CDR1 is LNHDA and CDR2 SQIVND (reference sequence). The CDR3 loop is CASSIWGRKSFGRHNEQFF. The CDR3 nucleotides read TGTGCCAGTAGTATTTGGGGGCGCAAATCTTTCGGTCGGCACAATGAGCAGTTCTTC.

For the CDR3, the DNA is TGTGCCAGCAGCCCGTGGCGGGGAGGGGGTGAAGCTTTCTTT. Translated, it gives CASSPWRGGGEAFF. The rearrangement joins TRBV7-2 to TRBJ1-1, with a possible D match to TRBD1 (6 bases). Trimming stripped 5 bases from V and 7 bases from J, with 17 bases between. Germline CDR1 SGHTA, CDR2 FQGNSA. The CDR3 runs 14 residues.

This chain links TRBV19 with TRBJ2-5; 12 bases fit TRBD2. After removal of 8 bases from V and 4 bases from J, the junction contained 8 bases not matched to a gene. Germline loops: CDR1 LNHDA, CDR2 SQIVND (reference sequence). The CDR3 has 15 amino acids. CDR3 in amino acids: CASQRTSGIRETQYF. The CDR3 DNA sequence: TGTGCCAGTCAAAGGACTAGCGGGATACGAGAGACCCAGTACTTC.

V usage is TRBV5-4 and J usage is TRBJ2-6; D gene unclear. V lost 0 bases, J lost 12 bases, and 10 bases lay in between. This CDR3 has 13 residues. Germline V gives CDR1 SGHNT, CDR2 YYREEE (reference sequence). CDR3 in amino acids: CASSLVEASVLTF. The CDR3 nucleotides are TGTGCCAGCAGCTTGGTAGAGGCGAGCGTCCTGACTTTC.

The chain employs TRBV28 and TRBJ2-2, with D possibly TRBD2 on 5 matching bases. Between the trimmed V and J ends, which lost 8 bases and 3 bases, there was a span of 16 bases. The CDR3 consists of 15 residues. Germline CDR1 and CDR2: MDHEN and SYDVKM. The CDR3 protein is CASYRRGLDTGELFF. The CDR3 DNA reads as TGTGCCAGCTATAGACGAGGGCTGGACACCGGGGAGCTGTTTTTT.

The chain links TRBV19 to TRBJ2-1, with 8 bases that match TRBD2. The length of the CDR3 is 16 residues. CDR1 is LNHDA, CDR2 SQIVND, per germline (reference sequence). The J segment lost 4 bases and the V segment lost 1 base, leaving 6 bases of the junction unmatched. CDR3 sequence: CASSIVGTRAYNEQFF. CDR3 nucleotides: TGTGCCAGTAGTATAGTAGGGACTAGAGCTTACAATGAGCAGTTCTTC.

The chain employs TRBV5-1 and TRBJ1-4; D is ambiguous. With 0 bases removed from V and 3 bases from J, the gap between germline ends came to 15 bases. The CDR3 is 17 amino acids. Per germline, CDR1 SGHRS and CDR2 YFSETQ. CDR3 residues: CASSLVTGIGANEKLFF. The CDR3 DNA follows: TGCGCCAGCAGCTTGGTTACGGGGATCGGGGCTAATGAAAAACTGTTTTTT.

The chain joins TRBV6-5 to TRBJ1-2, with 8 positions matching TRBD1. V was clipped by 5 bases and J by 5 bases; unmatched bases: 4. This CDR3 contains 13 residues. Germline CDR1 and CDR2: MNHEY and SVGAGI. The CDR3 DNA follows: TGTGCCAGCAGTCCGGACAGGGAGTATGGCTACACCTTC. Protein product: CASSPDREYGYTF.

This clone has just a few counts. This rearrangement joins TRBV30 to TRBJ1-1; D not certain. The germline CDR1 and CDR2 sequences are GTSNPN and SVGIG (reference sequence). This CDR3 is built from 15 residues. Trimming shortened V by 0 bases and J by 6 bases, and 17 bases separated the two germline ends. The CDR3 reads CAWSVLVPEVAEAFF. CDR3 nucleotide sequence: TGTGCCTGGAGTGTATTAGTCCCCGAGGTAGCTGAAGCTTTCTTT. Drawing the rest from reference TRBV30 and TRBJ1-1, the complete variable domain is SQTIHQWPATLVQPVGSPLSLECTVEGTSNPNLYWYRQAAGRGLQLLFYSVGIGQISSEVPQNLSASRPQDRQFILSSKKLLLSDSGFYLCAWSVLVPEVAEAFFGQGTRLTVV.

This chain connects TRBV6-1 to TRBJ2-3; 11 bases fit TRBD2. The CDR3 loop spans 15 amino acids. Germline V lookup: CDR1 MNHNS, CDR2 SASEGT. J lost 2 bases, V lost 3 bases, and 1 base had no gene match. The DNA for the CDR3 is TGTGCCAGCAGTGAGACTAGCGGGGTCACAGATACGCAGTATTTT. It translates to CASSETSGVTDTQYF.

The chain has TRBV5-1 and TRBJ2-5; 8 bases match TRBD2. Germline lookup yields CDR1 SGHRS and CDR2 YFSETQ. V was pared by 0 bases and J by 5 bases, with 9 bases of the junction left unmatched. The CDR3 has 16 amino acids. The CDR3 DNA sequence: TGCGCCAGCAGCTTGGGTTCGAGCGGGAGCTTTGAGACCCAGTACTTC. The encoded protein is CASSLGSSGSFETQYF.

This clone occurred once. V and J are TRBV5-1 and TRBJ1-2; the D gene is possibly TRBD1 (5 bases). V lost 0 bases and J 2 bases, leaving 14 bases between the germline ends. Germline V lookup: CDR1 SGHRS, CDR2 YFSETQ. The CDR3 length is 16 residues. The CDR3 DNA is TGCGCCAGCAGCTTGGCAGATCGGGGGTTGAACTATGGCTACACCTTC. It encodes CASSLADRGLNYGYTF.

This clone was observed once. The V and J genes are TRBV18 and TRBJ2-7, with a tentative D call TRBD1 (6 bases). Germline CDR1 reads KGHSH; CDR2 reads LQKENI. V was clipped by 4 bases and J by 3 bases, with 25 bases between them. The length of the CDR3 is 18 residues. CDR3 sequence: CASSLSLEPGHSSYEQYF. The CDR3 nucleotides read TGTGCCAGCTCACTGTCCCTCGAACCGGGACATTCAAGCTACGAGCAGTACTTC.

This clone was observed a single time. The genes are TRBV18 and TRBJ1-2; 7 bases agree with TRBD1. V was pared by 4 bases and J by 0 bases, with 2 bases of the junction left unmatched. Germline CDR1 KGHSH, CDR2 LQKENI. The CDR3 is 14 residues long. DNA for the CDR3: TGTGCCAGCTCACAGGGGGCCTCTAACTATGGCTACACCTTC. It codes for CASSQGASNYGYTF.

This chain uses TRBV11-2 with TRBJ2-3; TRBD2 is a possible D gene (5 bases). Deletions cut 8 bases from V and 0 bases from J, with 15 bases between. CDR3 size: 15 residues. Germline V gene lookup returns CDR1 SGHAT and CDR2 FQNNGV. The DNA for the CDR3 is TGTGCCAGCCGAGAGAAGCGGCTTAGCACAGATACGCAGTATTTT. Protein product: CASREKRLSTDTQYF.

The rearrangement links TRBV7-2 to TRBJ2-2, with 10 bases lining up with TRBD1. With 5 bases clipped from V and 6 bases from J, the junction kept 9 bases outside the gene matches. Germline assignment: CDR1 SGHTA and CDR2 FQGNSA. The CDR3 loop spans 16 amino acids. The CDR3 coding sequence is TGTGCCAGCAGCCGATCCGGGACAGGGGCCCCCGGGGAGCTGTTTTTT. Its protein is CASSRSGTGAPGELFF.

This clone was seen only once. V gene TRBV27 combines with J gene TRBJ2-3; TRBD2 matches 8 bases. V lost 3 bases to trimming and J lost 6 bases; unmatched junction nucleotides: 8. The V gene's germline CDR1 is MNHEY and CDR2 SMNVEV (reference sequence). The CDR3 spans 15 residues. The CDR3 here is CASSLVAGPQDTQYF. As DNA, the CDR3 is TGTGCCAGCAGTTTGGTAGCGGGACCTCAGGATACGCAGTATTTT.

The chain uses TRBV7-3 and TRBJ2-1, with TRBD2 as a possible D gene (6 bases). CDR3 size: 15 residues. Trimming stripped 1 base from V and 2 bases from J, with 9 bases between. In germline, CDR1 is SGHTA, CDR2 FQGTGA. CDR3 coding DNA: TGTGCCAGCAGCTTAAACGGGAGCCCCTACAATGAGCAGTTCTTC. Encoded protein: CASSLNGSPYNEQFF.

This clone was detected once. V is TRBV10-3 and J is TRBJ1-1, with 11 bases identical to TRBD1. V shed 2 bases, J shed 4 bases, and the junction held 3 bases outside the gene matches. Germline V gene data show CDR1 as ENHRY and CDR2 as SYGVKD. The CDR3 spans 15 residues. The CDR3 spells CAISERGTGGTEAFF. The DNA for the CDR3 is TGTGCCATCAGTGAGAGGGGGACAGGGGGCACTGAAGCTTTCTTT.

The chain has TRBV5-4 and TRBJ2-7; 9 bases map to TRBD1. Losses at the gene ends were 0 bases for V and 5 bases for J; bases not matched to a gene: 9. CDR1 is SGHNT and CDR2 is YYREEE in the germline V gene (reference sequence). The CDR3 is 16 amino acids. This chain's CDR3 is CASSLDIRTGENEQYF. Written as DNA, the CDR3 is TGTGCCAGCAGCTTGGATATCAGGACAGGGGAAAACGAGCAGTACTTC.

This sequence joins TRBV9 and TRBJ1-3; the D gene is possibly TRBD1 (6 bases). CDR1 and CDR2 (germline): SGDLS, YYNGEE. The ends were cut back, 0 bases at V and 2 bases at J, with 6 bases in the middle. The CDR3 is 14 amino acids. The CDR3 DNA reads as TGTGCCAGCAGCGTAGACAGGGCTGGAAACACCATATATTTT. It yields the protein CASSVDRAGNTIYF.

V usage is TRBV2 and J usage is TRBJ2-1; tentative D call: TRBD2 (6 bases). The CDR3 runs 14 residues. Germline-derived CDR1 and CDR2 are SNHLY and FYNNEI. Trimming removed 6 bases at V and 0 bases at J, with 9 bases between. In DNA, the CDR3 is TGTGCCAGCAGGGCGGGGAGCTCCTACAATGAGCAGTTCTTC. It encodes CASRAGSSYNEQFF.